This T cell receptor (beta chain) was sequenced in a study of regulatory T cells in long-lasting Graves disease. Study at large: Persistence in Graves' disease denoted antithyroid drug use beyond 5 years alongside positive TSH receptor antibodies. Regarding the study as a whole: Thyroid tissue was not sampled; only peripheral blood was.

Remarks on this clonotype: Its antigen is currently unknown.

The time point is: persistent/refractory GD, antithyroid drugs over 5 years with positive TRAb. TCR sequences were obtained from RNA taken from PBMCs. From germline, CDR1 is SEHNR and CDR2 FQNEAQ (reference sequence). V gave up 6 bases and J gave up 11 bases; unmatched junction bases: 16. CDR3 length equals 16 residues. Arm-PCR of CDR3 regions with iRepertoire HTBI primers generated TCR beta libraries. TCRdb reprocessed the multiplex PCR reads via MiXCR and lists one record per CDR3 protein. The sample holds fewer than 600,000 distinct CDR3 sequences; roughly 23% are singletons and the top ten take 10% to 15%.

The gene calls are TRBV7-9 and TRBJ1-1, with 12 positions matching TRBD1. Sequencing used peripheral blood mononuclear cells (PBMCs), obtained when the disease was refractory, from a patient treated with antithyroid drugs. The receptor was isolated from a female donor with Graves disease. The CDR3 loop reads CASRDVPGQGARSAFF. The CDR3, as DNA: TGTGCCAGCAGAGACGTCCCGGGACAGGGGGCGCGTAGTGCTTTCTTT.